A selection of T cell receptor beta chains follows, all from one sample in a study of T cell responses to AZD1222 COVID-19 vaccine. Libraries were prepared by immunoSEQ multiplex PCR; TCRdb keeps only in-frame clonotypes and omits some of them. This sample has 150,000 or so clones, with almost 95% found just once. This material consisted of peripheral blood, taken on day 0 of AZD1222 vaccination. The origin of the receptors is an adult in good health. CDR3s include the opening cysteine and the closing phenylalanine or tryptophan. The order of the fields is clone size, V gene, CDR3 protein. Expanded clones are given a class, and other clones once, few, many or no size at all.

clone_size: -; v_call: TRBV6-1; cdr3_aa: CASSEATGPAFF
clone_size: -; v_call: TRBV4-3; cdr3_aa: CASSQDEAANHSPLHF
clone_size: -; v_call: TRBV27; cdr3_aa: CARLWEALSYEQYF
clone_size: -; v_call: TRBV7-8; cdr3_aa: CASSLASNNEQFF
clone_size: -; v_call: TRBV2; cdr3_aa: CASNSPGGDYEQYF
clone_size: -; v_call: TRBV9; cdr3_aa: CASSVAPSGNTIYF
clone_size: -; v_call: TRBV7-8; cdr3_aa: CASSLEFKRDEYF
clone_size: few; v_call: TRBV28; cdr3_aa: CASTQDRVYGYTF
clone_size: -; v_call: TRBV7-2; cdr3_aa: CASSLSGGLLGNEQFF
clone_size: -; v_call: TRBV7-2; cdr3_aa: CASSFRGSTDTQYF
clone_size: -; v_call: TRBV6-5; cdr3_aa: CASSYSHLATPHEQYF